This T cell receptor beta chain was observed in a study of blood T cell repertoires in COVID-19. For the study at large: PBMCs, B-cell-depleted T cells, or T cells provided the cDNA or gDNA that made up the material.

The CDR3 extends over 15 amino acids. V lost 0 bases, J lost 5 bases, and 6 bases stayed unmatched. Looked up from germline, CDR1 is LNHDA and CDR2 is SQIVND (reference sequence). The authors' processing: Amplification with reference gene primers provided the estimates of nucleated cell counts. Profiled with immunoSEQ multiplex PCR; TCRdb holds only in-frame clones, not every one. V, J and clone size derive from that table, while D and trimming were established from the DNA sequence. The sample includes 150,000 to 200,000 clones, over 80% of them seen just once. The chain combines TRBV19 with TRBJ2-7; 8 bases are shared with TRBD1. The receptor was derived from an older woman with acute or convalescent COVID-19. Sequenced: peripheral blood. The CDR3 here is CASSIDRTGYDEQYF. The CDR3 nucleotides read TGTGCCAGTAGTATAGATAGGACAGGGTACGACGAGCAGTACTTC.